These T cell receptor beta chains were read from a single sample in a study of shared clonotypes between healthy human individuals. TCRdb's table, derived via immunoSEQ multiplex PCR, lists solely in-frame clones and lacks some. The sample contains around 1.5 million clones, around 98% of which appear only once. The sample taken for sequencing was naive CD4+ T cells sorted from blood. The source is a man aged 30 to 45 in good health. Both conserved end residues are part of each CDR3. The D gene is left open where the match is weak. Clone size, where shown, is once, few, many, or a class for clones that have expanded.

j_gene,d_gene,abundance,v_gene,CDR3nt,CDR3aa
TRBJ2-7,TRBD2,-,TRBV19,TGTGCCAGTAGTAAAGCGGGAGTCTCCTACGAGCAGTACTTC,CASSKAGVSYEQYF
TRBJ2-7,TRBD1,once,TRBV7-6,TGTGCCAGCAGCTTAGACTCCAGGGGGCTAGGTGAGCAGTACTTC,CASSLDSRGLGEQYF
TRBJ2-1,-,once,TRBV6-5,TGTGCCAGCAGTTACTCCATGTACAATGAGCAGTTCTTC,CASSYSMYNEQFF
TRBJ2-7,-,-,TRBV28,TGTGCCAGCGCCGTTAGCTACGAGCAGTACTTC,CASAVSYEQYF
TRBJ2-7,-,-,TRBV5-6,TGTGCCAGCAGCACGACGGGACTGAACTGGGAGCAGTACTTC,CASSTTGLNWEQYF
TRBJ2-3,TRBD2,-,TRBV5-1,TGCGCCAGCGGCCAAAGGGCACTAGCGGGCACAGATACGCAGTATTTT,CASGQRALAGTDTQYF
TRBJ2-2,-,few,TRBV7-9,TGTGCCAGCAGTTCAGAACATGACAGTTCGAACACCGGGGAGCTGTTTTTT,CASSSEHDSSNTGELFF
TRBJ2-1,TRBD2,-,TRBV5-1,TGCGCCAGCAGAGGTATAACTAGCGGAGGGAATGAGCAGTTCTTC,CASRGITSGGNEQFF
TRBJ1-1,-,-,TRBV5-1,TGCGCCAGCAGCTGGTCAACGAACACTGAAGCTTTCTTT,CASSWSTNTEAFF
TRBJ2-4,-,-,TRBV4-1,TGCGCCAGCAGCCAAGTCCAGTCAGCGGCGGGAAACCGGGCCAAAAACATTCAGTACTTC,CASSQVQSAAGNRAKNIQYF
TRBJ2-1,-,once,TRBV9,TGTGCCAGCAGCGTAGAAGTGCTAGCAGTAAATGAGCAGTTCTTC,CASSVEVLAVNEQFF
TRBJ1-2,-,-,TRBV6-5,TGTGCCACATACGAGGGGGGAACGCTTTCTGGTGGCTACACCTTC,CATYEGGTLSGGYTF
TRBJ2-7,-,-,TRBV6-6,TGTGCCAGCAGGACCCCCGGAGGAGTCTACGAGCAGTACTTC,CASRTPGGVYEQYF
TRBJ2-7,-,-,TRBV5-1,TGCGCCAGCAGCTCGCAGACAGGTATTACCTACGAGCAGTACTTC,CASSSQTGITYEQYF
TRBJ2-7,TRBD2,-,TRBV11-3,TGTGCCAGCAGCTTAGAGGGGGAGGGCTACGAGCAGTACTTC,CASSLEGEGYEQYF
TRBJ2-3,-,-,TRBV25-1,TGTGCCAGCAAGGGGCTCGCGGCAGATACGCAGTATTTT,CASKGLAADTQYF
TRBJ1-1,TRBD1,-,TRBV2,TGTGCCAGCAGTGCACGGACAGGGTGGAACACTGAAGCTTTCTTT,CASSARTGWNTEAFF
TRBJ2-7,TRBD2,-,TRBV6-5,TGTGCCAGCAGTATCAGCGGGATCGCCTACGAGCAGTACTTC,CASSISGIAYEQYF
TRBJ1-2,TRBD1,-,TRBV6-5,TGTGCCAGCAGACGGACAGGAACTTCCTATGGCTACACCTTC,CASRRTGTSYGYTF
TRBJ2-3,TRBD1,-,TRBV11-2,TGTGCCAGCACTTACAGGGGATTTGATACGCAGTATTTT,CASTYRGFDTQYF
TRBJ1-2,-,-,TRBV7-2,TGTGCCAGCAGCTTGGCCCCAGGGTTGAACTATGGCTACACCTTC,CASSLAPGLNYGYTF
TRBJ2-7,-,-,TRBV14,TGTGCCAGCAGCCGCCCTCGGGGACCCGCCTACGAGCAGTACTTC,CASSRPRGPAYEQYF
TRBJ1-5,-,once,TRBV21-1,TGTGCCAGCAGCAAATTGACAGGGAGGGATCAGCCCCAGCATTTT,CASSKLTGRDQPQHF
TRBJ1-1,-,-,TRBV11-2,TGTGCCAGCACCCCTTACCCCGTCAGGGCCACTGAAGCTTTCTTT,CASTPYPVRATEAFF
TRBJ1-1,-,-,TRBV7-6,TGTGCCAGCAGCTTAGCTGCGGGCACTGAAGCTTTCTTT,CASSLAAGTEAFF
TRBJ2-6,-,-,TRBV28,TGTGCCTCTGGCGCTGGGGCCAACGTCCTGACTTTC,CASGAGANVLTF
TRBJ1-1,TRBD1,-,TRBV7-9,TGTGCCAGCAGCCCTCGACAGGGGACGGGTGAAGCTTTCTTT,CASSPRQGTGEAFF
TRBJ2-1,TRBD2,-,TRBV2,TGTGCCAGCAGTGGGTACGCTAGCGGGATGGCGGGGTACAATGAGCAGTTCTTC,CASSGYASGMAGYNEQFF
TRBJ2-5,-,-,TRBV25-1,TGTGCCAGCAGTGAAGGCCGCCGGGGGGCGCGAGAGACCCAGTACTTC,CASSEGRRGARETQYF
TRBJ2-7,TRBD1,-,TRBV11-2,TGTGCCAGCAGCTGGGACAGGGGGCTGGAGCAGTACTTC,CASSWDRGLEQYF